This TCR beta chain comes out of a study of beta chain features in type 1 diabetes. TCRB transcripts that were expressed got sequenced, as all of the isolated RNA had been reverse transcribed. Libraries were prepared by immunoSEQ multiplex PCR; TCRdb keeps only in-frame clonotypes and omits some of them. The repertoire includes 300,000 to 350,000 clones, roughly 12% of them detected once, and over 0.014% sits in the top ten. Study-wide findings and caveats: In all four CD4+ subsets, TCRB CDR3 length was significantly, moderately reduced in type 1 diabetes. Overrepresentation of cells with high TCR expression could result from cDNA sequencing.

As to this clone: The antigen remains undetermined.

The ends were cut back, 5 bases at V and 7 bases at J, with 12 bases in the middle. CDR1 is LNHDA, CDR2 SQIVND, per germline (reference sequence). The CDR3 consists of 13 residues. This TCR was sampled from a woman younger than 30 with type 1 diabetes. What was sequenced was naive CD4+ T cells from blood. The V call is TRBV19, the J call TRBJ2-1; D gene uncertain. The CDR3 DNA is TGTGCCAGTAGTCTAGTCCTAATTAATGAGCAGTTCTTC. Protein sequence: CASSLVLINEQFF.